What follows are 27 T cell receptor beta chains derived from one specimen sequenced in a study of T cell repertoires in cytomegalovirus infection. Each CDR3 protein gets one entry after TCRdb re-called the reads with MiXCR. The sample comprises roughly 500,000 distinct CDR3 sequences, about 39% of which are singletons, and 43% rests with the top ten. Their specific antigens are unknown. This specimen was cultured PBMCs, taken from culture after CMV antigen stimulation. The source of these receptors is a human donor in good health (CMV status not recorded). Some clones in this sample may be carry-over from other donors' samples.

This clonotype was picked up a small number of times. CDR3 sequence: CASSPLAGQPQHF. The CDR3 region has the DNA TGTGCCAGCAGTCCGCTTGCTGGGCAGCCCCAGCATTTT. This rearrangement joins TRBV6-2 or TRBV6-3 to TRBJ1-5; D uncertain. The CDR3 has 13 amino acids. CDR1 is MNHEY and CDR2 is SVGEGT in the germline V gene. V was cut by 5 bases and J by 7 bases, with 12 bases left in between.

This clonotype turned up a few times. V gene TRBV7-8 combines with J gene TRBJ2-1; D ambiguous. The CDR3 consists of 12 residues. V shed 0 bases and J shed 10 bases, with 7 bases lying between them. Looked up from germline, CDR1 is SGHVS and CDR2 is FQNEAQ. Here the CDR3 DNA reads TGTGCCAGCAGCTTAGCAGGATCGGAGCAGTTCTTC. Translation gives CASSLAGSEQFF.

The chain links TRBV7-6 to TRBJ1-1; no clear D gene. The V end lost 3 bases, the J end lost 4 bases, and 9 bases lay between the germline ends. This CDR3 region has 13 residues. The germline CDR1 and CDR2 sequences are SGHVS and FNYEAQ. In DNA, the CDR3 is TGTGCCAGCAGCTTCGTAGGAAGCACTGAAGCTTTCTTT. Translating gives CASSFVGSTEAFF.

This clonotype turned up a few times. The V call is TRBV20-1, the J call TRBJ2-1, with 9 bases aligning to TRBD2. Germline loops: CDR1 DFQATT, CDR2 SNEGSKA (reference sequence). The CDR3 runs to 14 residues. V gave up 4 bases and J gave up 5 bases; unmatched junction bases: 6. The CDR3 coding sequence is TGCAGTGCTAAACTAGCGGGCCCTAACAATGAGCAGTTCTTC. Its translation: CSAKLAGPNNEQFF.

There are a few counts of this clonotype. An end of the junction differs from the germline gene, which may be a read error. This chain uses TRBV19 with TRBJ1-5; D ambiguous. Germline CDR1 and CDR2: LNHDA and SQIVND (reference sequence). The CDR3 has 13 amino acids. CDR3: CASSIAGNQPQHF. CDR3 nucleotide sequence: TGTGCCAGCAGTATAGCTGGGAATCAGCCCCAGCATTTT.

The gene calls are TRBV20-1 and TRBJ2-7; D might be TRBD1 (6 bases). The CDR3 contains 14 residues. CDR1 is DFQATT, CDR2 SNEGSKA, per germline (reference sequence). V lost 1 base and J 0 bases, leaving 10 bases between the germline ends. The DNA of the CDR3 is TGCAGTGCTAGAGTTACAGGGAGCTCCTACGAGCAGTACTTC. Translated: CSARVTGSSYEQYF.

This clonotype was seen at least ten times. The chain recombines TRBV7-2 with TRBJ2-1, with D possibly TRBD2 on 5 matching bases. Trimming left V 0 bases short and J 6 bases short, with 12 bases between. The germline CDR1 and CDR2 sequences are SGHTA and FQGNSA. The CDR3 extends over 15 amino acids. The CDR3 nucleotides read TGTGCCAGCAGCTTAGCCCCGGGGTTGTCCAATGAGCAGTTCTTC. Its translation is CASSLAPGLSNEQFF.

This clonotype occurred a few times. The J gene is TRBJ1-6, the V gene TRBV6-1; the D is unclear. The CDR3 extends over 12 amino acids. V gave up 11 bases and J gave up 10 bases, with 15 bases separating them. Germline V gene lookup returns CDR1 MNHNS and CDR2 SASEGT. CDR3 DNA sequence: TGTGCCGGAGGCCCCGGAGGATCACCCCTCCACTTT. Encoded protein: CAGGPGGSPLHF.

V and J are TRBV7-2 and TRBJ2-4, with TRBD2 matching over 7 bases. With 5 bases clipped from V and 15 bases from J, the junction kept 7 bases outside the gene matches. This CDR3 spans 11 amino acids. The germline gives CDR1 SGHTA, CDR2 FQGNSA. Here the CDR3 DNA reads TGTGCCAGCAGCCTGGGGGGGGTGTTGTACTTC. Translating gives CASSLGGVLYF.

This clonotype showed up just a few times. The gene calls are TRBV15 and TRBJ2-1; D may be TRBD2 (7 bases). Trimming removed 5 bases at V and 4 bases at J, with 18 bases between. The CDR3 is 16 residues long. Looked up from germline, CDR1 is LNHNV and CDR2 is YYDKDF (reference sequence). The CDR3 coding sequence is TGTGCCACCAGCGGGGGCGGGAGCGGGCCTTACAATGAGCAGTTCTTC. It is translated as CATSGGGSGPYNEQFF.

This clonotype was found a few times. This chain connects TRBV5-4 to TRBJ2-2, with D possibly being TRBD2 (6 bases). The V gene's germline CDR1 is SGHNT and CDR2 YYREEE (reference sequence). The CDR3 has 14 residues. The V gene lost 9 bases and the J gene lost 7 bases, with 19 bases spanning the gap. The CDR3 sequence: CATSPERAFGELFF. The CDR3 DNA reads TGTGCCACCTCCCCCGAGCGGGCTTTCGGGGAGCTGTTTTTT.

The chain employs TRBV3-1 and TRBJ2-7, with no clear D. The V and J ends lost 1 base and 1 base respectively, with 14 bases between them. Germline CDR1 reads LGHDT; CDR2 reads YNNKEL (reference sequence). The CDR3 extends over 16 amino acids. Here the CDR3 reads CASSQVPAEWSYEQYF. DNA for the CDR3: TGTGCCAGCAGCCAAGTTCCGGCCGAATGGTCCTACGAGCAGTACTTC.

The gene calls are TRBV11-2 and TRBJ1-6; D possibly corresponds to TRBD1 (6 bases). Trimming took 5 bases from V and 5 from J, leaving 16 bases between them. Germline CDR1 SGHAT, CDR2 FQNNGV. The CDR3 loop spans 16 amino acids. In nucleotides, the CDR3 is TGTGCCAGCAGCATCCGGTCGGGGGCTGATAATTCACCCCTCCACTTT. Translated, it gives CASSIRSGADNSPLHF.

The chain joins TRBV20-1 to TRBJ2-1; 10 nucleotides line up with TRBD1. The CDR3 contains 15 residues. Germline V CDR1 and CDR2: DFQATT, SNEGSKA (reference sequence). V was pared by 6 bases and J by 6 bases, with 11 bases of the junction left unmatched. The CDR3, as DNA: TGCAGTGCCCCCCCTGGCGGGACAGGGGCCAATGAGCAGTTCTTC. Protein sequence: CSAPPGGTGANEQFF.

V and J are TRBV20-1 and TRBJ2-5; TRBD2 agrees at 7 bases. V gave up 0 bases and J gave up 5 bases; unmatched junction bases: 12. Per germline, CDR1 DFQATT and CDR2 SNEGSKA (reference sequence). The CDR3 has 16 residues. CDR3 coding DNA: TGCAGTGCTAGAGATCCTGGAGTGGGGGGGGGGGAGACCCAGTACTTC. This encodes CSARDPGVGGGETQYF.

The chain has TRBV7-3 and TRBJ2-7, with 10 bases that match TRBD1. CDR1 and CDR2 from the germline V gene are SGHTA and FQGTGA. Losses at the gene ends were 4 bases for V and 2 bases for J; bases not matched to a gene: 5. CDR3 length: 15 residues. The CDR3 spells CASSSDRGPPYEQYF. The CDR3 bases are TGTGCCAGCAGCTCCGACAGGGGGCCTCCCTACGAGCAGTACTTC.

This clonotype has just one count. The chain links TRBV6-6 to TRBJ2-1; 11 bases match TRBD2. Germline CDR1 is MNHNY and CDR2 is SVGAGI (reference sequence). The CDR3 spans 16 residues. Germline trimming cut 5 bases from V and 5 bases from J; bases unmatched to any gene: 8. CDR3 nucleotides: TGTGCCAGCAGTGCCTTAGCGGGGGGGGAGCACAATGAGCAGTTCTTC. Translation gives CASSALAGGEHNEQFF.

The chain links TRBV7-6 to TRBJ1-5, with D uncertain. The CDR3 consists of 13 residues. V lost 3 bases to trimming and J lost 4 bases, with 7 bases between them. Germline V gene sequence: CDR1 SGHVS, CDR2 FNYEAQ. This CDR3 reads CASSLSRNQPQHF. CDR3 DNA sequence: TGTGCCAGCAGCTTGAGCCGAAATCAGCCCCAGCATTTT.

This clonotype was seen only a few times. This chain uses TRBV4-3 with TRBJ2-7, with D possibly matching TRBD1 (7 bases). CDR1 is LGHNA, CDR2 YSLEER, per germline. The CDR3 sequence is 16 residues long. Trimming removed 3 bases at V and 0 bases at J, with 15 bases between. The CDR3 DNA reads as TGCGCCAGCAGCCAGGCTCCAGGGGGGCCCTCCTACGAGCAGTACTTC. It translates to CASSQAPGGPSYEQYF.

The chain couples TRBV7-2 to TRBJ2-3, with a tentative D call TRBD1 (6 bases). CDR1 SGHTA and CDR2 FQGNSA come from the germline V gene. The ends were cut back, 5 bases at V and 2 bases at J, with 11 bases in the middle. The CDR3 length is 14 residues. This CDR3 is CASSATGSTDTQYF. CDR3 nucleotides: TGTGCCAGCAGCGCTACAGGGTCCACAGATACGCAGTATTTT.

The table lists this clonotype with a count of one. The chain couples TRBV11-2 to TRBJ2-7; 8 positions agree with TRBD1. With 2 bases clipped from V and 6 bases from J, the junction kept 9 bases outside the gene matches. Looked up from germline, CDR1 is SGHAT and CDR2 is FQNNGV. The CDR3 consists of 15 residues. CDR3 nucleotide sequence: TGTGCCAGCAGCTTAAGGGTCACAGGGGGTGGCGAGCAGTACTTC. It codes for CASSLRVTGGGEQYF. Combining the CDR3 with reference TRBV11-2 and TRBJ2-7 gives the whole variable domain EAGVAQSPRYKIIEKRQSVAFWCNPISGHATLYWYQQILGQGPKLLIQFQNNGVVDDSQLPKDRFSAERLKGVDSTLKIQPAKLEDSAVYLCASSLRVTGGGEQYFGPGTRLTVT.

This clonotype was recorded a few times. The genes are TRBV10-3 and TRBJ2-7; D gene ambiguous. The CDR3 has 12 amino acids. Trimming took 7 bases from V and 6 from J, leaving 13 bases between them. Germline V lookup: CDR1 ENHRY, CDR2 SYGVKD. CDR3 sequence (DNA): TGTGCCATCACTGCTCCCTCGGGCGAGCAGTACTTC. Amino acid sequence: CAITAPSGEQYF.

This clonotype was seen a few times. V is TRBV6-1 and J is TRBJ2-2, with 7 bases identical to TRBD2. The CDR3 length is 15 residues. Germline V gives CDR1 MNHNS, CDR2 SASEGT. Germline trimming cut 5 bases from V and 2 bases from J; bases unmatched to any gene: 5. CDR3 amino acids: CASSTTSANTGELFF. The CDR3 DNA sequence: TGTGCCAGCAGTACCACTAGCGCAAACACCGGGGAGCTGTTTTTT.

The V call is TRBV6-8, the J call TRBJ2-7; TRBD1 agrees at 7 bases. The trim removed 2 bases at V and 0 bases at J, leaving 4 bases unmatched. This CDR3 has 15 amino acids. CDR1 is MNHGY, CDR2 SAAAGT, per germline. The CDR3 DNA reads TGTGCCAGCAGTTACGGCCGGGACAGCTCCTACGAGCAGTACTTC. Its protein is CASSYGRDSSYEQYF.

The sample holds a few counts of this clonotype. The chain joins TRBV29-1 to TRBJ2-1; D may correspond to TRBD1 or TRBD2 (5 bases each). V was cut by 6 bases and J by 7 bases, with 16 bases left in between. The CDR3 has 13 amino acids. In germline, CDR1 is SQVTM, CDR2 ANQGSEA. The CDR3, as DNA: TGCAGCGTGGGGGATGGGAGAGGGAATGAGCAGTTCTTC. Residues: CSVGDGRGNEQFF.

V is TRBV12-5 and J is TRBJ2-1; TRBD2 might be the D (5 bases). Trimming took 0 bases from V and 4 from J, leaving 22 bases between them. The CDR3 spans 19 residues. Germline V CDR1 and CDR2: LGHNT, FRNRAP. The chain's CDR3 is CASGLVGADSSRSYNEQFF. The CDR3 DNA reads TGTGCTAGTGGTTTGGTGGGCGCGGACTCTTCTAGGTCGTACAATGAGCAGTTCTTC.

The rearrangement links TRBV29-1 to TRBJ2-7; D gene unclear. Trimming cost V 1 base and J 3 bases, with 4 bases left between them. In germline, CDR1 is SQVTM, CDR2 ANQGSEA. The length of the CDR3 is 11 residues. In nucleotides, the CDR3 is TGCAGCGTTGAAGCCAGCTACGAGCAGTACTTC. Translated, it gives CSVEASYEQYF.